This T cell receptor beta chain was found in a study of blood T cell repertoires in COVID-19. Across the whole study: There were acute and convalescent COVID-19 samples, and they came from the United States, Italy and Spain.

Germline lookup yields CDR1 SGDLS and CDR2 YYNGEE. This CDR3 contains 18 residues. V gave up 1 base and J gave up 4 bases; unmatched junction bases: 11. Authors' processing steps: From reference gene primer amplification, estimates of nucleated cell counts were derived. TCRdb's table, derived via immunoSEQ multiplex PCR, lists solely in-frame clones and lacks some. The D gene and trimming were derived from the DNA, and the V and J assignments and clone size from that table. Among 100,000 to 150,000 clones listed, 70% to 80% were seen once. The TCR sequence derives from a human donor in a cohort sampled during active COVID-19. The chain recombines TRBV9 with TRBJ2-3; 11 nucleotides agree with TRBD2. The sequencing input was peripheral blood. CDR3 protein: CASSVRTSGPDRADTQYF. In nucleotides, the CDR3 is TGTGCCAGCAGCGTAAGGACTAGCGGGCCTGACCGGGCAGATACGCAGTATTTT. The full variable domain, rest sourced from reference TRBV9 and TRBJ2-3, is DSGVTQTPKHLITATGQRVTLRCSPRSGDLSVYWYQQSLDQGLQFLIQYYNGEERAKGNILERFSAQQFPDLHSELNLSSLELGDSALYFCASSVRTSGPDRADTQYFGPGTRLTVL.